The 9 T cell receptor beta chains below all came from one sample that was sequenced in a study of blood T cell repertoires in COVID-19. Using immunoSEQ multiplex PCR, the repertoire was profiled, and TCRdb retains in-frame clones only, with some absent. The data show about 230,000 clones, over 70% seen once. Sequenced sample: PBMCs or T cells enriched from blood (not recorded which). The source is a woman in her twenties or thirties who had been exposed to COVID-19.

The genes are TRBV6-5 and TRBJ1-6; TRBD1 aligns across 9 bases. Germline V lookup: CDR1 MNHEY, CDR2 SVGAGI. The CDR3 extends over 16 amino acids. V was clipped by 0 bases and J by 9 bases; unmatched bases: 6. Here the CDR3 reads CASSYSKGGQGSPLHF. The CDR3 nucleotides are TGTGCCAGCAGTTACTCGAAGGGGGGACAGGGTTCACCCCTCCACTTT.

The rearrangement uses TRBV18 and TRBJ2-7, with 11 bases aligning to TRBD1. Looked up from germline, CDR1 is KGHSH and CDR2 is LQKENI. Losses at the gene ends were 6 bases for V and 6 bases for J; bases not matched to a gene: 7. The CDR3 totals 14 residues. The CDR3 DNA reads as TGTGCCAGCTCCAGGACAGGGGGCATGGGCGAGCAGTACTTC. Protein: CASSRTGGMGEQYF.

The chain joins TRBV12-3 or TRBV12-4 to TRBJ1-4; D ambiguous. The CDR3 sequence is 11 residues long. Deletions cut 3 bases from V and 11 bases from J, with 7 bases between. The CDR3 here is CASSLVGKLFF. CDR3 bases: TGTGCCAGCAGTTTGGTGGGCAAACTGTTTTTT.

This clone appeared a single time. This chain connects TRBV16 to TRBJ1-5; TRBD1 agrees at 9 bases. V trimming: 4 bases; J trimming: 1 base; junction bases outside the gene matches: 5. Germline CDR1 and CDR2: KGHSY and FQNENV. The CDR3 covers 16 residues. The CDR3 DNA sequence: TGTGCCAGCAGCCTCGGGACAGGGATAAGCAATCAGCCCCAGCATTTT. This encodes CASSLGTGISNQPQHF.

V gene TRBV5-1 combines with J gene TRBJ2-3; a possible D gene is TRBD1 (5 bases). V lost 5 bases and J lost 2, with 15 bases in between. Germline CDR1 reads SGHRS; CDR2 reads YFSETQ. The CDR3 extends over 15 amino acids. CDR3 DNA: TGCGCCAGCAGAAGGGGCGCGCCGAACACAGATACGCAGTATTTT. Translated, it gives CASRRGAPNTDTQYF.

This chain connects TRBV4-1 to TRBJ2-4; 7 bases align to TRBD2. CDR3 length: 17 residues. From germline, CDR1 is MGHRA and CDR2 YSYEKL. V lost 4 bases to trimming and J lost 7 bases; unmatched junction nucleotides: 16. CDR3 sequence reads: CASSPARLKDSGNIQYF. DNA for the CDR3: TGCGCCAGCAGCCCCGCTAGATTGAAAGATAGCGGGAACATTCAGTACTTC.

This clone was found a few times. The V and J genes are TRBV6-6 and TRBJ2-2, with D hard to call. The CDR3 is 15 amino acids. CDR1 and CDR2 from the germline V gene are MNHNY and SVGAGI (reference sequence). The germline V and J ends were trimmed by 0 bases and 0 bases, with 5 bases remaining between them. The CDR3 is CASSYSSTNTGELFF. DNA of the CDR3: TGTGCCAGCAGTTACTCGAGCACGAACACCGGGGAGCTGTTTTTT.

J is TRBJ2-3 and V is TRBV14, with 9 positions matching TRBD2. Germline CDR1 reads SGHDN; CDR2 reads FVKESK. CDR3 length: 15 residues. Trimming removed 0 bases from V and 4 bases from J; junction bases left unmatched: 2. The CDR3 loop is CASSQEAGGPDTQYF. Here the CDR3 DNA reads TGTGCCAGCAGCCAAGAAGCGGGGGGCCCAGATACGCAGTATTTT.

This rearrangement joins TRBV29-1 to TRBJ1-2; TRBD1 matches at 7 bases. This CDR3 region has 15 residues. Germline lookup yields CDR1 SQVTM and CDR2 ANQGSEA. V lost 5 bases to trimming and J lost 2 bases; unmatched junction nucleotides: 11. Here the CDR3 reads CSVRSASTGNYGYTF. DNA for the CDR3: TGCAGCGTTCGCTCTGCCTCGACAGGGAACTATGGCTACACCTTC.